This T cell receptor beta chain originates from a study of T cells in Graves' hyperthyroidism and ophthalmopathy. V lost 5 bases and J 0 bases, leaving 16 bases between the germline ends. This CDR3 has 16 residues. Germline CDR1 SGHAT, CDR2 FQNNGV. TCR beta CDR3 sequences were amplified from RNA transcripts. A set of HTBI primers served as the primers for a first-round RT-PCR of the TCR CDR3. Each CDR3 protein is one row after TCRdb ran MiXCR on the multiplex PCR reads. This repertoire shows about 680,000 distinct CDR3 sequences, 35% found once; its top ten account for roughly 30%. The V gene is TRBV11-2, the J gene TRBJ1-2; D may be TRBD1 (5 bases). Material for sequencing was blood. The clonotype originates from a woman in her 40s with Graves' hyperthyroidism. The CDR3 nucleotides are TGTGCCAGCAGCGCCGACCGGGACCTAGCTAACTATGGCTACACCTTC. As protein: CASSADRDLANYGYTF.